These 8 T cell receptor beta chains originate from one sample sequenced in a study of a mutant IDH1 vaccine in newly diagnosed glioma. The antigens of these receptors remain unknown. Assay used: immunoSEQ multiplex PCR; TCRdb lists only in-frame clones, some missing. The sample carries over 45,000 clones, approximately 75% recorded once. Time point reported: week 47, end of study. Every vaccine dose comprised 300 ug of mutant IDH1 20-mer peptide plus topical imiquimod. Sequencing used PBMCs, obtained from a glioma patient whose treatment included an IDH1 peptide vaccine. The receptors come from a man between 50 and 59 years old with glioma.

CDR3 DNA: TGCGCCAGCAGCTTCCGGACAGAGAGGACAGATACGCAGTATTTT. Translating gives CASSFRTERTDTQYF. The chain joins TRBV5-1 to TRBJ2-3, with D tentatively TRBD1 (6 bases). Trimming removed 2 bases at V and 3 bases at J, with 13 bases between. From germline, CDR1 is SGHRS and CDR2 YFSETQ. The CDR3 contains 15 residues.

The chain couples TRBV4-2 to TRBJ2-5; TRBD2 matches at 9 bases. Trimming removed 0 bases from V and 5 bases from J; junction bases left unmatched: 4. CDR3 length: 15 residues. Germline CDR1 and CDR2: LGHNA and YNFKEQ. The CDR3 nucleotides are TGTGCCAGCAGCCAAGAGGCGGGGGGGCCGGAGACCCAGTACTTC. This gives the protein CASSQEAGGPETQYF.

This chain connects TRBV9 to TRBJ2-7; tentatively, D is TRBD1 (6 bases). The CDR3 runs 15 residues. V was cut by 0 bases and J by 2 bases, with 12 bases left in between. Per the germline V gene, CDR1 is SGDLS and CDR2 is YYNGEE. CDR3 sequence reads: CASSVAEDRAYEQYF. CDR3 nucleotides: TGTGCCAGCAGCGTAGCCGAGGACAGAGCCTACGAGCAGTACTTC.

As for this clone: This specimen includes other DNA sequences encoding the same CDR3. The rearrangement joins TRBV5-6 to TRBJ2-2, with D unresolved. V lost 5 bases, J lost 6 bases, and 11 bases lay in between. The CDR3 has 13 amino acids. Germline CDR1 is SGHDT and CDR2 is YYEEEE. The CDR3 nucleotides read TGTGCCAGCAGGACCGGGTTATCCGGGGAGCTGTTTTTT. It encodes CASRTGLSGELFF. Complete variable domain (other parts from reference TRBV5-6 and TRBJ2-2): DAGVTQSPTHLIKTRGQQVTLRCSPKSGHDTVSWYQQALGQGPQFIFQYYEEEERQRGNFPDRFSGHQFPNYSSELNVNALLLGDSALYLCASRTGLSGELFFGEGSRLTVL.

The rearrangement uses TRBV9 and TRBJ2-2; the D is unclear. CDR1 is SGDLS and CDR2 is YYNGEE in the germline V gene. Trimming pared 0 bases from V and 6 bases from J, leaving 9 bases between. This CDR3 contains 14 residues. The DNA of the CDR3 is TGTGCCAGCAGCGTAGACTGGCTAGCCGGGGAGCTGTTTTTT. Translation gives CASSVDWLAGELFF.

This clone has just a few counts. The rearrangement uses TRBV7-8 and TRBJ2-2; D not resolved. Trimming took off 5 bases at V and 7 bases at J, with 11 bases between the two ends. CDR1 is SGHVS and CDR2 is FQNEAQ in the germline V gene. The length of the CDR3 is 13 residues. CDR3 sequence: CASSLSGVGELFF. The CDR3 DNA reads TGTGCCAGCAGCCTGAGTGGGGTCGGGGAGCTGTTTTTT.

V is TRBV19 and J is TRBJ1-4; D uncertain. Germline V gene sequence: CDR1 LNHDA, CDR2 SQIVND (reference sequence). This CDR3 comprises 14 residues. The V end lost 5 bases, the J end lost 7 bases, and 14 bases lay between the germline ends. The CDR3 spells CASSLLADSEKLFF. As DNA, the CDR3 is TGTGCCAGTAGTCTTTTGGCGGATTCTGAAAAACTGTTTTTT. Looking up the rest from reference TRBV19 and TRBJ1-4 gives the full variable domain: DGGITQSPKYLFRKEGQNVTLSCEQNLNHDAMYWYRQDPGQGLRLIYYSQIVNDFQKGDIAEGYSVSREKKESFPLTVTSAQKNPTAFYLCASSLLADSEKLFFGSGTQLSVL.

V and J are TRBV9 and TRBJ2-4; perhaps TRBD1 as D (6 bases). The CDR3 runs 16 residues. Trimming stripped 0 bases from V and 5 bases from J, with 15 bases between. Germline-derived CDR1 and CDR2 are SGDLS and YYNGEE. The CDR3 bases are TGTGCCAGCAGCGTAGATGAGGGGGAATACGAAAACATTCAGTACTTC. Protein sequence: CASSVDEGEYENIQYF.